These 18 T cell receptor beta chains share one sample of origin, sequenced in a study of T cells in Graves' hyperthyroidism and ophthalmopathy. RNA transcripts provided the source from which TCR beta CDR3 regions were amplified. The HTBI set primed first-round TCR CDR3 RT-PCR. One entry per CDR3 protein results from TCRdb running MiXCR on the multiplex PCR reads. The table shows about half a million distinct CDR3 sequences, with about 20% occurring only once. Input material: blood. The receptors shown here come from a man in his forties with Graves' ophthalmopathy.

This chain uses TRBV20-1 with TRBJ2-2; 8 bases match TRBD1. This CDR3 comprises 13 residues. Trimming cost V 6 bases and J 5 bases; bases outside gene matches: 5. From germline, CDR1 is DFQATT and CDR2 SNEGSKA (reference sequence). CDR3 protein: CSAPYRGTGELFF. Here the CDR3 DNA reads TGCAGTGCACCCTACAGGGGGACCGGGGAGCTGTTTTTT.

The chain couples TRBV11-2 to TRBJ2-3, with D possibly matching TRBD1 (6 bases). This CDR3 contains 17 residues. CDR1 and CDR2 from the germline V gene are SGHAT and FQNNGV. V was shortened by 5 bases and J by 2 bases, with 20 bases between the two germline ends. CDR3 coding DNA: TGTGCCAGCAGCAAAGGGGGTTGGGGTTACAACACAGATACGCAGTATTTT. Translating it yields CASSKGGWGYNTDTQYF.

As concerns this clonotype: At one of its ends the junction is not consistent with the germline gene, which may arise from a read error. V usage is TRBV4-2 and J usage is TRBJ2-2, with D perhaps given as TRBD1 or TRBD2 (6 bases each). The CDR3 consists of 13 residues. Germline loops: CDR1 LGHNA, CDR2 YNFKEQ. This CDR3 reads CASSQEGGGKLFF. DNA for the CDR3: TGTGCCAGCAGCCAAGAGGGGGGCGGGAAGCTGTTTTTT.

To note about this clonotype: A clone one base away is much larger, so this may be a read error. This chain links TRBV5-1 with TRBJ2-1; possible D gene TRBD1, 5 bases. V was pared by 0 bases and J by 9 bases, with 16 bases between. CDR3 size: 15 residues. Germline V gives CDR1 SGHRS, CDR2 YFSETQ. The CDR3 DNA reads TGCGCCAGCAGCTTGGCCATCTCAAGGGGCGGTGAGCAGTTCTTC. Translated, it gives CASSLAISRGGEQFF.

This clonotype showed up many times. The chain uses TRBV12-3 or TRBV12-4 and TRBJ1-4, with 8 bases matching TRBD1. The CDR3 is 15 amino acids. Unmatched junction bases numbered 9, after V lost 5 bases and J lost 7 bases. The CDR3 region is CASSPGAGGGEKLFF. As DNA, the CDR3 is TGTGCCAGCAGTCCCGGAGCAGGGGGCGGTGAAAAACTGTTTTTT.

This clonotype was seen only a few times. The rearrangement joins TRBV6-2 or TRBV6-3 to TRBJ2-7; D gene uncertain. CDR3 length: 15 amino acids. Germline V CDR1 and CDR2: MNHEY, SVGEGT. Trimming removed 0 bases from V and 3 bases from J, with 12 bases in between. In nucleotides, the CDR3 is TGTGCCAGCAGTTACTCAGAAACATTTGGCTACGAGCAGTACTTC. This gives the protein CASSYSETFGYEQYF.

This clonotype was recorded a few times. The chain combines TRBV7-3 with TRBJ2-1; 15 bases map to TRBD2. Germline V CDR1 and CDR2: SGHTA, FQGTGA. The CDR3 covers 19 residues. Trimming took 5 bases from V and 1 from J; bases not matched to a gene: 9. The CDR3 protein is CASSPDGLAGGPSYNEQFF. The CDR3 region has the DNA TGTGCCAGCAGCCCCGACGGACTAGCGGGAGGGCCGTCCTACAATGAGCAGTTCTTC.

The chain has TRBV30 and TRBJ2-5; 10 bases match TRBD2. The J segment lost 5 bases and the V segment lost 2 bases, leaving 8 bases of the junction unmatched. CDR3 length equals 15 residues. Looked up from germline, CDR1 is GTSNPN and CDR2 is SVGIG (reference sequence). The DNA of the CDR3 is TGTGCCTGGAGTAGGAAGCGGGGGGGTACTGAGACCCAGTACTTC. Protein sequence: CAWSRKRGGTETQYF.

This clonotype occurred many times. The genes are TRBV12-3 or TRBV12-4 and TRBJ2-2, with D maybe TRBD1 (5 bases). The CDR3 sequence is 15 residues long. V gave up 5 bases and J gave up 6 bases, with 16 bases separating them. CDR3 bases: TGTGCCAGCAGTCCAACGACAGTGTTCGCCGGGGAGCTGTTTTTT. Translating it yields CASSPTTVFAGELFF.

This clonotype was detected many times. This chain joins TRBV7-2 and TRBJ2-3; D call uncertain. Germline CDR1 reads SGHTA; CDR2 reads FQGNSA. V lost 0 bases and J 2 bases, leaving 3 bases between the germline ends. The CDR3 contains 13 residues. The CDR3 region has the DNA TGTGCCAGCAGCTTAGCCCCCACAGATACGCAGTATTTT. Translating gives CASSLAPTDTQYF.

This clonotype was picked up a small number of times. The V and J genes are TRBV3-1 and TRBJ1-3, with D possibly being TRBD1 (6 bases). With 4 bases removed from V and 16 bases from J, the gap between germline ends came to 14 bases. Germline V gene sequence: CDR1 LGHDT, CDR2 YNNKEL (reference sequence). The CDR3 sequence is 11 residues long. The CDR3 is CASSLIDRMYF. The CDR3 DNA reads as TGTGCCAGCAGCCTTATCGACAGGATGTATTTT.

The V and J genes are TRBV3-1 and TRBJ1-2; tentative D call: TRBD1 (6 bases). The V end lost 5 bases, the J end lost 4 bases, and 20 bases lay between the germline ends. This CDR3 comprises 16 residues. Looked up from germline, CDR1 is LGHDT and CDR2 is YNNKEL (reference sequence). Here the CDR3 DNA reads TGTGCCAGCAGCAAGGAAGGGGGGACTGAGTTCTATGGCTACACCTTC. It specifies CASSKEGGTEFYGYTF.

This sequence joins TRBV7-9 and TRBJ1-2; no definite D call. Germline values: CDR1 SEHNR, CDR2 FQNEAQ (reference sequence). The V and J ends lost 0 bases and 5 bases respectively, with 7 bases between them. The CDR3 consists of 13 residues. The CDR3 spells CASSLAGEYGYTF. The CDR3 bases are TGTGCCAGCAGCTTAGCTGGCGAATATGGCTACACCTTC.

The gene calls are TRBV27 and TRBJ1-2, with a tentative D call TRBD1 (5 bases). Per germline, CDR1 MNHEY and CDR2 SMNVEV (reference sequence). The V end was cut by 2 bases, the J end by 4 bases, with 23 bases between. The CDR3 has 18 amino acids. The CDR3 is CASSLRVEIGSGLYGYTF. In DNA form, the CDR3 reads TGTGCCAGCAGTTTAAGAGTGGAGATTGGTTCAGGGCTCTATGGCTACACCTTC.

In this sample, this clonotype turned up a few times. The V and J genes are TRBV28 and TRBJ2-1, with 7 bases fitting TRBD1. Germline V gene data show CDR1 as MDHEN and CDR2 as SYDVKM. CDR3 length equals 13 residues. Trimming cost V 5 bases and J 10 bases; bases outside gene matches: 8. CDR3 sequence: CASSIPGGNEQFF. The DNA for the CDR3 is TGTGCCAGCAGTATCCCAGGGGGAAACGAGCAGTTCTTC.

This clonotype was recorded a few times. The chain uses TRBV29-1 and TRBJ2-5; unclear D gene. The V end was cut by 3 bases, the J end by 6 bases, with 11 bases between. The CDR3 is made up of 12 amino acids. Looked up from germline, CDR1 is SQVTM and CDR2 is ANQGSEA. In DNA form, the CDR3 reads TGCAGCGTTGATACCGGGTCGAAGACCCAGTACTTC. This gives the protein CSVDTGSKTQYF.

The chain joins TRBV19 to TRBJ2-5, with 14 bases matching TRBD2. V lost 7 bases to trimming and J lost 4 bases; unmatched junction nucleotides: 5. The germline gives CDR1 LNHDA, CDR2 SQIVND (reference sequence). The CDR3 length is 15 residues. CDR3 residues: CASTRGLAGVETQYF. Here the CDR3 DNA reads TGTGCCAGTACCAGGGGACTAGCGGGAGTAGAGACCCAGTACTTC.

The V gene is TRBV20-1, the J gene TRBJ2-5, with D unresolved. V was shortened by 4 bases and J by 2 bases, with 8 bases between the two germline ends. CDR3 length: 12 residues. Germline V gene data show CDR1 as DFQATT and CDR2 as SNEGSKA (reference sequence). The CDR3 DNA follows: TGCAGTGCTACGGACCTGCAAGAGACCCAGTACTTC. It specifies CSATDLQETQYF.